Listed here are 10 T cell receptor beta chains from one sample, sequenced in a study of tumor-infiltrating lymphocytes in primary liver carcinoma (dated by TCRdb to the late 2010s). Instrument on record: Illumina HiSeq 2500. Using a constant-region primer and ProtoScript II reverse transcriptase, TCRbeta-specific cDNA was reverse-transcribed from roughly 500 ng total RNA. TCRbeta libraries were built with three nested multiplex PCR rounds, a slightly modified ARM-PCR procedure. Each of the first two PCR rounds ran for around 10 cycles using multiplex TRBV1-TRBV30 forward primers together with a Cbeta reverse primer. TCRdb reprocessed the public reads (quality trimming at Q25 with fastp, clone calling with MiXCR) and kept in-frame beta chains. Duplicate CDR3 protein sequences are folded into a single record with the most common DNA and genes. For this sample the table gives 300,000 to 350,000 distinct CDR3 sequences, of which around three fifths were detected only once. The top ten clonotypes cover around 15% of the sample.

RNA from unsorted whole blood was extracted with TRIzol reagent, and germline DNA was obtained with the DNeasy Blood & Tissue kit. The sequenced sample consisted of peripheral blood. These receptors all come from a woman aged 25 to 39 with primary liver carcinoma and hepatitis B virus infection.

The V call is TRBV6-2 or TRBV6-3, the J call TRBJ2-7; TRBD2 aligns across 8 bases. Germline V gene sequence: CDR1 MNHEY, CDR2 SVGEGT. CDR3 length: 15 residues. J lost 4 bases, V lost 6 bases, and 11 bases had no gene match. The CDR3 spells CASRSILAELYEQYF. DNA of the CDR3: TGTGCCAGCAGGTCCATACTAGCGGAACTATACGAGCAGTACTTC.

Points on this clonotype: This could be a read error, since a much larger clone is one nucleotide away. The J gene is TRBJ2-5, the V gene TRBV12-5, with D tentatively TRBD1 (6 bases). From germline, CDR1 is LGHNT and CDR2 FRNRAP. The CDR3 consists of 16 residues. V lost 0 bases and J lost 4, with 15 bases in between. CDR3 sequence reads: CASGLVCTGNGETQYF. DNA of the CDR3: TGTGCTAGTGGTTTGGTATGTACAGGGAATGGAGAGACCCAGTACTTC. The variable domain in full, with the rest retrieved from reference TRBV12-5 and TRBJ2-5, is DARVTQTPRHKVTEMGQEVTMRCQPILGHNTVFWYRQTMMQGLELLAYFRNRAPLDDSGMPKDRFSAEMPDATLATLKIQPSEPRDSAVYFCASGLVCTGNGETQYFGPGTRLLVL.

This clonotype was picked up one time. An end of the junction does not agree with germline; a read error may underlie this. CDR3 in amino acids: CATSAEPLEIQYF. Written as DNA, the CDR3 is TGTGCCACCTCAGCAGAACCCCTGGAGATCCAGTACTTC. The V and J genes are TRBV11-2 and TRBJ2-5; no definite D call. CDR3 length: 13 amino acids. Per the germline V gene, CDR1 is SGHAT and CDR2 is FQNNGV.

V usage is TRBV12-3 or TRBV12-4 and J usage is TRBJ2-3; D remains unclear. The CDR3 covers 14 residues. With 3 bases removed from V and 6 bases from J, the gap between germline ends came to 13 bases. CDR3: CASSFLEGADTQYF. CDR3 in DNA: TGTGCCAGCAGTTTTCTCGAAGGAGCTGATACGCAGTATTTT.

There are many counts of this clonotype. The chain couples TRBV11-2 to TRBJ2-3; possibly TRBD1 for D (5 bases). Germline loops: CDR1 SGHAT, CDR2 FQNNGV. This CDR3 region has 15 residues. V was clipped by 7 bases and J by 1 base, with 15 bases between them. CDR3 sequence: CASTSRWGGTDTQYF. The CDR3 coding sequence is TGTGCCAGCACCTCTCGATGGGGCGGCACAGATACGCAGTATTTT.

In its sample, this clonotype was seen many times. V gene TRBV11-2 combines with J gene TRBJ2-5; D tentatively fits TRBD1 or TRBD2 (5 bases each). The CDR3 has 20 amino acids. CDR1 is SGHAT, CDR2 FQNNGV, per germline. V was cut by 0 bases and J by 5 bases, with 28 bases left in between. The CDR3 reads CASSLDRSGPFSGARETQYF. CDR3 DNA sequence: TGTGCCAGCAGCTTAGATCGGAGCGGTCCCTTTTCCGGGGCTCGGGAGACCCAGTACTTC.

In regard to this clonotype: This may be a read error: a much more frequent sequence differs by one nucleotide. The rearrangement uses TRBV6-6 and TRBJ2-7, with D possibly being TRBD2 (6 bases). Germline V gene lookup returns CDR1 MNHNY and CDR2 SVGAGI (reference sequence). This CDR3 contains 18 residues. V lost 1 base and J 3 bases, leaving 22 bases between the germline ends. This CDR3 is CASSYLKIREVGGYEQYF. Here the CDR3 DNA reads TGTGCCAGCAGTTACTTGAAGATTAGGGAGGTCGGGGGCTACGAGCAGTACTTC.

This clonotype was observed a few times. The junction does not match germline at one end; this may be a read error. In nucleotides, the CDR3 is TGTGCCAGCAGCTTCGGCGGAGGGCCGAATACCGGGGAGCTGTTTTTT. Its protein is CASSFGGGPNTGELFF. The chain combines TRBV7-9 with TRBJ2-2, with a tentative D call TRBD2 (6 bases). CDR1 and CDR2 from the germline V gene are SEHNR and FQNEAQ (reference sequence). The CDR3 consists of 16 residues.

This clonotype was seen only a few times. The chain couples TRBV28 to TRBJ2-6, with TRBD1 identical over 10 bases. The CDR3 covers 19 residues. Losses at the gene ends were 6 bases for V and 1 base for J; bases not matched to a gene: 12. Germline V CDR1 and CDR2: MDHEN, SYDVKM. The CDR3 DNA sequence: TGTGCCAGCAGGACCCCATCCCGGGACAGGGGTTCTGGGGCCAACGTCCTGACTTTC. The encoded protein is CASRTPSRDRGSGANVLTF.

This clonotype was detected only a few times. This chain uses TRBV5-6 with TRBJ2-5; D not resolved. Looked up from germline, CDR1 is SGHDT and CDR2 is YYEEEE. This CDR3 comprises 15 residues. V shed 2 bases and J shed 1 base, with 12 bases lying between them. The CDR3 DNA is TGTGCCAGCAGCTTTATGGCAGACTTCCAAGAGACCCAGTACTTC. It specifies CASSFMADFQETQYF.